These T cell receptor beta chains were read from a single sample in a study of cytomegalovirus exposure and HLA in healthy donors. Data came from immunoSEQ multiplex PCR; TCRdb stores just in-frame clones and leaves some out. The data contain fewer than 130,000 clones, 79% of them singletons. The sequencing sample was made of PBMCs. These receptors originate from a middle-aged woman in good health and CMV-seronegative. The CDR3 runs from the conserved cysteine through the conserved F or W. Fields, in order: clone size, V gene, J gene, D gene, CDR3 protein, CDR3 DNA. A D gene is named only where the DNA matches it firmly. The size field is filled for only some rows; it gives once, few, many or a size class.

abundance: -
v_gene: TRBV11-2
j_gene: TRBJ1-1
d_gene: TRBD1
CDR3aa: CASSLDTGGYTEAFF
CDR3nt: TGTGCCAGCAGCTTAGACACAGGGGGGTACACTGAAGCTTTCTTT

abundance: few
v_gene: TRBV7-9
j_gene: TRBJ1-5
d_gene: TRBD1
CDR3aa: CASSPTPWTGNQPQHF
CDR3nt: TGTGCCAGCAGCCCCACCCCTTGGACAGGGAATCAGCCCCAGCATTTT

abundance: -
v_gene: TRBV18
j_gene: TRBJ2-5
d_gene: -
CDR3aa: CASSPRGQSQETQYF
CDR3nt: TGTGCCAGCTCACCACGAGGACAGTCGCAAGAGACCCAGTACTTC

abundance: -
v_gene: TRBV7-2
j_gene: TRBJ2-5
d_gene: -
CDR3aa: CASSLVAEETQYF
CDR3nt: TGTGCCAGCAGCTTAGTTGCGGAAGAGACCCAGTACTTC

abundance: few
v_gene: TRBV7-2
j_gene: TRBJ1-4
d_gene: TRBD1
CDR3aa: CASSLSGTGDEKLFF
CDR3nt: TGTGCCAGCAGCTTATCCGGGACAGGCGACGAAAAACTGTTTTTT

abundance: -
v_gene: TRBV4-1
j_gene: TRBJ2-7
d_gene: TRBD2
CDR3aa: CASSRGLAGGSGVREQYF
CDR3nt: TGCGCCAGCAGCCGCGGACTAGCGGGGGGTTCAGGGGTACGGGAGCAGTACTTC

abundance: -
v_gene: TRBV30
j_gene: TRBJ2-1
d_gene: -
CDR3aa: CAWHLGGSYNEQFF
CDR3nt: TGTGCCTGGCACCTAGGGGGCTCCTACAATGAGCAGTTCTTC

abundance: -
v_gene: TRBV5-1
j_gene: TRBJ1-4
d_gene: -
CDR3aa: CASSRLPGSDEKLFF
CDR3nt: TGCGCCAGCAGCCGGCTCCCCGGGAGTGATGAAAAACTGTTTTTT

abundance: -
v_gene: TRBV6-5
j_gene: TRBJ2-6
d_gene: -
CDR3aa: CASTGGGIGANVLTF
CDR3nt: TGTGCCAGCACGGGCGGAGGGATTGGGGCCAACGTCCTGACTTTC

abundance: once
v_gene: TRBV27
j_gene: TRBJ2-1
d_gene: TRBD2
CDR3aa: CASSRSPGLAGGRVEEQFF
CDR3nt: TGTGCCAGCAGTCGATCTCCGGGACTAGCGGGGGGGCGGGTCGAGGAGCAGTTCTTC

abundance: medium-sized
v_gene: TRBV4-3
j_gene: TRBJ1-4
d_gene: -
CDR3aa: CASSQSRTATNEKLFF
CDR3nt: TGCGCCAGCAGCCAAAGCAGGACAGCAACTAATGAAAAACTGTTTTTT

abundance: few
v_gene: TRBV20-1
j_gene: TRBJ2-1
d_gene: -
CDR3aa: CSASGWNEQFF
CDR3nt: TGCAGTGCGAGTGGTTGGAATGAGCAGTTCTTC

abundance: -
v_gene: TRBV28
j_gene: TRBJ2-5
d_gene: -
CDR3aa: CASSLIGGRETQYF
CDR3nt: TGTGCCAGCAGTTTAATAGGGGGTCGAGAGACCCAGTACTTC

abundance: -
v_gene: TRBV6-1
j_gene: TRBJ1-2
d_gene: -
CDR3aa: CASSMDSLGYGYTF
CDR3nt: TGTGCCAGCAGTATGGACAGTTTAGGGTATGGCTACACCTTC

abundance: few
v_gene: TRBV11-2
j_gene: TRBJ1-1
d_gene: -
CDR3aa: CASSFRGAYTEAFF
CDR3nt: TGTGCCAGCAGCTTTAGGGGCGCGTACACTGAAGCTTTCTTT

abundance: -
v_gene: TRBV2
j_gene: TRBJ2-5
d_gene: TRBD2
CDR3aa: CASSVLRGAGETQYF
CDR3nt: TGTGCCAGCAGTGTTCTGCGGGGGGCCGGGGAGACCCAGTACTTC

abundance: -
v_gene: TRBV5-6
j_gene: TRBJ2-7
d_gene: TRBD1
CDR3aa: CASSPGTGDSYEQYF
CDR3nt: TGTGCCAGCAGCCCCGGGACAGGGGACTCCTACGAGCAGTACTTC

abundance: -
v_gene: TRBV27
j_gene: TRBJ1-2
d_gene: TRBD1
CDR3aa: CASSMIDRGANYGYTF
CDR3nt: TGTGCCAGCAGTATGATCGACAGGGGGGCTAACTATGGCTACACCTTC

abundance: -
v_gene: TRBV4-3
j_gene: TRBJ1-1
d_gene: -
CDR3aa: CASSHAGGGTEAFF
CDR3nt: TGCGCCAGCAGCCATGCGGGGGGGGGCACTGAAGCTTTCTTT

abundance: -
v_gene: TRBV4-3
j_gene: TRBJ2-1
d_gene: -
CDR3aa: CASSQDITERNEQFF
CDR3nt: TGCGCCAGCAGCCAAGATATTACCGAGAGGAATGAGCAGTTCTTC

abundance: -
v_gene: TRBV2
j_gene: TRBJ1-5
d_gene: -
CDR3aa: CASSPGRENQPQHF
CDR3nt: TGTGCCAGCAGCCCTGGACGGGAGAATCAGCCCCAGCATTTT

abundance: -
v_gene: TRBV27
j_gene: TRBJ2-4
d_gene: TRBD1
CDR3aa: CASSLQGAGNIQYF
CDR3nt: TGTGCCAGCAGTTTGCAGGGGGCAGGAAACATTCAGTACTTC

abundance: -
v_gene: TRBV19
j_gene: TRBJ2-6
d_gene: -
CDR3aa: CASTQGLGSGANVLTF
CDR3nt: TGTGCCAGTACGCAGGGATTAGGCTCTGGGGCCAACGTCCTGACTTTC

abundance: -
v_gene: TRBV30
j_gene: TRBJ1-2
d_gene: -
CDR3aa: CAWGGRAAGYTF
CDR3nt: TGTGCCTGGGGCGGGAGGGCTGCCGGCTACACCTTC

abundance: -
v_gene: TRBV28
j_gene: TRBJ2-7
d_gene: -
CDR3aa: CASSLGRTGEQYF
CDR3nt: TGTGCCAGCAGTTTGGGTAGGACGGGGGAGCAGTACTTC

abundance: -
v_gene: TRBV18
j_gene: TRBJ2-6
d_gene: -
CDR3aa: CASSPTGANVLTF
CDR3nt: TGTGCCAGCTCACCTACTGGGGCCAACGTCCTGACTTTC

abundance: -
v_gene: TRBV27
j_gene: TRBJ2-1
d_gene: TRBD1
CDR3aa: CASSFRGTAYNEQFF
CDR3nt: TGTGCCAGCAGTTTTAGGGGGACAGCCTACAATGAGCAGTTCTTC

abundance: -
v_gene: TRBV7-9
j_gene: TRBJ2-7
d_gene: TRBD1
CDR3aa: CASSGAGQGTSYEQYF
CDR3nt: TGTGCCAGCAGCGGGGCCGGACAGGGGACTTCCTACGAGCAGTACTTC

abundance: -
v_gene: TRBV5-1
j_gene: TRBJ2-1
d_gene: TRBD2
CDR3aa: CASSLSGGRHNEQFF
CDR3nt: TGCGCCAGCAGCTTGAGCGGGGGGCGTCACAATGAGCAGTTCTTC